These 25 T cell receptor beta chains share one sample of origin, sequenced in a study of blood T cell repertoires in COVID-19 (dated by TCRdb to between 2020 and 2021). Library prep was done by the immunoSEQ multiplex PCR assay. In its TCRdb copy, this immuneACCESS table keeps in-frame sequences only and misses some clones. Where compared with another copy, unresolved V genes explain less than half of these, and the others have no known cause. This sample has 120,000 to 150,000 clones in its table, and 76% of those were observed once. 4.2% of the sample rests with the top ten. What was sequenced was peripheral blood. These receptors all come from a man in his sixties with acute or convalescent COVID-19.

CDR3 bases: TGCGCCAGCAGCCGGCGGACAGTAATGTCTGGCACTGAAGCTTTCTTT. This codes for CASSRRTVMSGTEAFF. V gene TRBV5-1 combines with J gene TRBJ1-1; the D gene is possibly TRBD1 (6 bases). The length of the CDR3 is 16 residues. Per the germline V gene, CDR1 is SGHRS and CDR2 is YFSETQ. V lost 4 bases, J lost 4 bases, and 20 bases lay in between.

This clone was seen once. This chain connects TRBV28 to TRBJ2-7, with D hard to call. The CDR3 totals 13 residues. V was pared by 4 bases and J by 0 bases, with 7 bases between. Germline V gene data show CDR1 as MDHEN and CDR2 as SYDVKM. The CDR3 here is CASSSSSSYEQYF. For the CDR3, the DNA is TGTGCCAGCAGTTCCAGTTCCTCCTACGAGCAGTACTTC. The full variable domain, rest sourced from reference TRBV28 and TRBJ2-7, is DVKVTQSSRYLVKRTGEKVFLECVQDMDHENMFWYRQDPGLGLRLIYFSYDVKMKEKGDIPEGYSVSREKKERFSLILESASTNQTSMYLCASSSSSSYEQYFGPGTRLTVT.

The chain carries TRBV6-1 and TRBJ1-6; D call uncertain. In germline, CDR1 is MNHNS, CDR2 SASEGT. V was cut by 1 base and J by 10 bases, with 8 bases left in between. The CDR3 totals 13 residues. The CDR3 coding sequence is TGTGCCAGCAGTGAAGTAAAGGAGTCACCCCTCCACTTT. Amino acids: CASSEVKESPLHF.

The rearrangement uses TRBV18 and TRBJ2-6; D is unresolved. The CDR3 length is 15 residues. In germline, CDR1 is KGHSH, CDR2 LQKENI. Trimming shortened V by 3 bases and J by 0 bases, and 6 bases separated the two germline ends. The CDR3: CASSPYSSGANVLTF. Written as DNA, the CDR3 is TGTGCCAGCTCACCCTACAGCTCTGGGGCCAACGTCCTGACTTTC.

The gene calls are TRBV27 and TRBJ2-1, with D possibly TRBD2 on 5 matching bases. V was cut by 6 bases and J by 2 bases, with 17 bases left in between. The CDR3 has 16 amino acids. CDR1 MNHEY and CDR2 SMNVEV come from the germline V gene (reference sequence). In DNA, the CDR3 is TGTGCCAGCAGACCTTATCGGAGCGGCCCCTACAATGAGCAGTTCTTC. It codes for CASRPYRSGPYNEQFF.

This clone was seen a few times. The chain combines TRBV10-3 with TRBJ1-6, with 8 bases aligning to TRBD1. Per germline, CDR1 ENHRY and CDR2 SYGVKD. The CDR3 runs to 13 residues. V was pared by 4 bases and J by 7 bases, with 0 bases of the junction left unmatched. CDR3 bases: TGTGCCATCAGTGGGACAGGGAATTCACCCCTCCACTTT. Its translation: CAISGTGNSPLHF.

Only a few counts were recorded for this clone. The J gene is TRBJ2-1, the V gene TRBV5-3; 10 bases are shared with TRBD2. TRBV5-3 is an open reading frame, and its role is uncertain. J gave up 9 bases and V 3 bases, and 15 bases lay outside the gene matches. This CDR3 spans 17 amino acids. The CDR3 nucleotides are TGTGCCAGAAGCTCTTCCTGGACTAGCGGCACCAATGTTGAGCAGTTCTTC. Translation: CARSSSWTSGTNVEQFF.

Concerning this clone itself: This specimen includes other DNA sequences encoding the same CDR3. This chain links TRBV19 with TRBJ2-3, with D uncertain. This CDR3 region has 14 residues. Germline V gene sequence: CDR1 LNHDA, CDR2 SQIVND (reference sequence). V lost 2 bases to trimming and J lost 0 bases, with 6 bases between them. The CDR3 region is CASSIRVSTDTQYF. The CDR3, as DNA: TGTGCCAGTAGTATACGGGTTAGCACAGATACGCAGTATTTT. Drawing the rest from reference TRBV19 and TRBJ2-3, the complete variable domain is DGGITQSPKYLFRKEGQNVTLSCEQNLNHDAMYWYRQDPGQGLRLIYYSQIVNDFQKGDIAEGYSVSREKKESFPLTVTSAQKNPTAFYLCASSIRVSTDTQYFGPGTRLTVL.

This rearrangement joins TRBV7-8 to TRBJ2-7; weak D call: TRBD2 (6 bases). V lost 3 bases to trimming and J lost 4 bases, with 13 bases between them. The CDR3 consists of 14 residues. In germline, CDR1 is SGHVS, CDR2 FQNEAQ. As DNA, the CDR3 is TGTGCCAGCAGCTTCCGGAGGGAACTTTACGAGCAGTACTTC. Translation gives CASSFRRELYEQYF.

This clone was picked up a small number of times. The chain carries TRBV4-2 and TRBJ1-1; D unclear. From germline, CDR1 is LGHNA and CDR2 YNFKEQ. CDR3 size: 15 residues. Trimming took 0 bases from V and 1 from J, leaving 9 bases between them. The CDR3 reads CASSQDFPGNTEAFF. In DNA form, the CDR3 reads TGTGCCAGCAGCCAAGATTTCCCAGGGAACACTGAAGCTTTCTTT.

The V gene is TRBV23-1, the J gene TRBJ2-7, with 10 bases matching TRBD1. TRBV23-1 is an ORF; its function is uncertain. The CDR3 spans 16 residues. J was trimmed by 6 bases and V by 1 base; bases with no gene match: 9. For the CDR3, the DNA is TGCGCCAGCAGTCAATGGTTCCGGGACAGGGGCCCCGAGCAGTACTTC. This sequence encodes CASSQWFRDRGPEQYF.

As concerns this clone: At one end, the junction sequence differs from germline, possibly due to a read error. The gene calls are TRBV7-7 and TRBJ2-7; tentative D call: TRBD2 (6 bases). The CDR3 loop spans 15 amino acids. Germline V gene lookup returns CDR1 SSHAT and CDR2 FNYEAQ (reference sequence). CDR3 sequence: CASSLDSGQASEQYF. Written as DNA, the CDR3 is TGTGCTAGCAGCTTAGATAGCGGCCAGGCATCCGAGCAGTACTTC.

The genes are TRBV6-2 or TRBV6-3 and TRBJ2-7; 10 bases are shared with TRBD2. The length of the CDR3 is 12 residues. Germline CDR1 reads MNHEY; CDR2 reads SVGEGT. V trimming: 6 bases; J trimming: 6 bases; junction bases outside the gene matches: 2. The CDR3 sequence is CASSRLAGEQYF. CDR3 sequence (DNA): TGTGCCAGCAGCCGACTAGCGGGCGAGCAGTACTTC.

This chain joins TRBV11-2 and TRBJ2-7, with D uncertain. Germline V lookup: CDR1 SGHAT, CDR2 FQNNGV. Trimming stripped 5 bases from V and 1 base from J, with 12 bases between. The CDR3 has 14 amino acids. The DNA of the CDR3 is TGTGCCAGCAGCGCGCGAGTGCGTTCCTACGAGCAGTACTTC. It yields the protein CASSARVRSYEQYF.

This clone has ten or more counts. V is TRBV5-1 and J is TRBJ2-7; D may be TRBD2 (5 bases). This CDR3 contains 15 residues. Germline-derived CDR1 and CDR2 are SGHRS and YFSETQ. V was trimmed by 0 bases and J by 3 bases, leaving 13 bases between them. The CDR3 here is CASSLVAGSNYEQYF. CDR3 DNA sequence: TGCGCCAGCAGCTTGGTGGCGGGTAGCAACTACGAGCAGTACTTC.

In nucleotides, the CDR3 is TGTGCCAGCAGCACCCGGTCCGAGGCAGATACGCAGTATTTT. This gives the protein CASSTRSEADTQYF. The chain links TRBV9 to TRBJ2-3; D gene unclear. Between the trimmed V and J ends, which lost 4 bases and 4 bases, there was a span of 13 bases. Germline V gene data show CDR1 as SGDLS and CDR2 as YYNGEE. The CDR3 is 14 residues long.

This chain uses TRBV6-6 with TRBJ2-7; 7 bases match TRBD2. CDR3 length equals 14 residues. Per the germline V gene, CDR1 is MNHNY and CDR2 is SVGAGI (reference sequence). Trimming removed 5 bases from V and 2 bases from J; junction bases left unmatched: 6. In DNA form, the CDR3 reads TGTGCCAGCAGTGACGGGAGGAAAACCTACGAGCAGTACTTC. It codes for CASSDGRKTYEQYF.

V and J are TRBV25-1 and TRBJ1-2; D gene uncertain. This CDR3 has 18 amino acids. Per germline, CDR1 MGHDK and CDR2 SYGVNS. V lost 1 base and J lost 3, with 21 bases in between. The CDR3 DNA sequence: TGTGCCAGCAGTGAATTGGGATCCGGGAGTTCTTCTCACTATGGCTACACCTTC. This encodes CASSELGSGSSSHYGYTF.

V usage is TRBV4-1 and J usage is TRBJ1-5; TRBD1 aligns across 10 bases. V lost 4 bases and J lost 1; bases outside the gene matches: 7. The CDR3 has 17 residues. Germline V lookup: CDR1 MGHRA, CDR2 YSYEKL. The CDR3 sequence is CASSPAGTGESNQPQHF. The DNA of the CDR3 is TGCGCCAGCAGCCCGGCCGGGACAGGGGAAAGCAATCAGCCCCAGCATTTT.

This clone was seen a single time. The chain recombines TRBV10-3 with TRBJ2-1; 12 bases match TRBD2. This CDR3 has 14 residues. CDR1 and CDR2 from the germline V gene are ENHRY and SYGVKD. V was pared by 4 bases and J by 7 bases, with 2 bases of the junction left unmatched. The CDR3 DNA follows: TGTGCCATCAGTGCACTAGCGGGAGGTAATGAGCAGTTCTTC. Translated: CAISALAGGNEQFF.

The chain employs TRBV18 and TRBJ2-3, with D unresolved. From germline, CDR1 is KGHSH and CDR2 LQKENI. Deletions cut 5 bases from V and 2 bases from J, with 5 bases between. The CDR3 contains 12 residues. This CDR3 reads CASSTYTDTQYF. The DNA of the CDR3 is TGTGCCAGCTCAACCTACACAGATACGCAGTATTTT.

This chain uses TRBV3-1 (or the pseudogene TRBV3-2) with TRBJ1-6, with 7 bases fitting TRBD1. CDR1 and CDR2 from the germline V gene are LGHDT and YNNKEL (reference sequence). The CDR3 is made up of 14 amino acids. V lost 5 bases and J lost 6; bases outside the gene matches: 4. CDR3 sequence: CASSTQGGNSPLHF. The CDR3 coding sequence is TGTGCCAGCAGCACCCAGGGGGGTAATTCACCCCTCCACTTT.

This clone occurred many times. V usage is TRBV6-5 and J usage is TRBJ2-7; TRBD1 might be the D (6 bases). Per germline, CDR1 MNHEY and CDR2 SVGAGI. V was cut by 6 bases and J by 2 bases, with 11 bases left in between. The length of the CDR3 is 13 residues. In DNA form, the CDR3 reads TGTGCCAGCAGACCGGGACAAGCCTACGAGCAGTACTTC. It encodes CASRPGQAYEQYF.

The chain links TRBV18 to TRBJ1-4; D uncertain. This CDR3 is built from 16 residues. CDR1 and CDR2 (germline): KGHSH, LQKENI. V was shortened by 2 bases and J by 0 bases, with 10 bases between the two germline ends. The CDR3: CASSPDLLATNEKLFF. As DNA, the CDR3 is TGTGCCAGCTCACCAGATCTTCTAGCAACTAATGAAAAACTGTTTTTT.

The V gene is TRBV11-2, the J gene TRBJ2-3, with 7 bases fitting TRBD2. V was clipped by 5 bases and J by 0 bases; unmatched bases: 8. The CDR3 totals 16 residues. Germline CDR1 is SGHAT and CDR2 is FQNNGV. The CDR3, as DNA: TGTGCCAGCAGCACCGGACTAGAACCTAGCACAGATACGCAGTATTTT. Its translation: CASSTGLEPSTDTQYF.